The 28 T cell receptor beta chains below all came from one sample that was sequenced in a study of blood T cell repertoires in COVID-19. Sequenced by immunoSEQ multiplex PCR; TCRdb stores in-frame clones only, minus some. The sample comprises some 100,000 clones, 85% to 90% of which are singletons, and roughly 8.7% rests with the top ten. Sample: peripheral blood. The receptors stem from a woman aged 65 to 85 with acute or convalescent COVID-19.

This rearrangement joins TRBV6-5 to TRBJ1-2; 8 bases align to TRBD1. This CDR3 has 15 amino acids. Trimming at V came to 2 bases and at J to 6 bases, leaving 8 bases not matched to a gene. Germline lookup yields CDR1 MNHEY and CDR2 SVGAGI. CDR3 sequence: CASSYTNQGADGYTF. The CDR3 bases are TGTGCCAGCAGTTACACGAACCAGGGGGCCGATGGCTACACCTTC.

The genes are TRBV7-3 and TRBJ2-1, with TRBD2 matching over 9 bases. The ends lost 4 bases at V and 6 bases at J; junction bases unmatched: 13. This CDR3 region has 17 residues. Germline V CDR1 and CDR2: SGHTA, FQGTGA. CDR3 loop: CASSSQGGGRASNEQFF. For the CDR3, the DNA is TGTGCCAGCAGCTCCCAGGGTGGCGGGAGGGCCAGCAATGAGCAGTTCTTC.

This rearrangement joins TRBV9 to TRBJ2-7; 9 bases align to TRBD1. J was trimmed by 3 bases and V by 0 bases; bases with no gene match: 1. The CDR3 covers 14 residues. Germline values: CDR1 SGDLS, CDR2 YYNGEE. Here the CDR3 reads CASSVGGQGYEQYF. The CDR3 coding sequence is TGTGCCAGCAGCGTAGGGGGACAGGGCTACGAGCAGTACTTC.

The chain employs TRBV19 and TRBJ1-5, with D hard to call. CDR3 length: 14 residues. Germline V gene data show CDR1 as LNHDA and CDR2 as SQIVND (reference sequence). Trimming cost V 8 bases and J 6 bases, with 17 bases left between them. CDR3 nucleotides: TGTGCCAGTTCTTCCCATACTCCTTTTCAGCCCCAGCATTTT. Amino acids: CASSSHTPFQPQHF. Combining the CDR3 with reference TRBV19 and TRBJ1-5 gives the whole variable domain DGGITQSPKYLFRKEGQNVTLSCEQNLNHDAMYWYRQDPGQGLRLIYYSQIVNDFQKGDIAEGYSVSREKKESFPLTVTSAQKNPTAFYLCASSSHTPFQPQHFGDGTRLSIL.

The V call is TRBV13, the J call TRBJ1-3; 7 bases map to TRBD1. This CDR3 has 15 residues. Trimming removed 0 bases from V and 3 bases from J; junction bases left unmatched: 2. Germline assignment: CDR1 PRHDT and CDR2 FYEKMQ (reference sequence). This CDR3 reads CASSLGTGFGNTIYF. The CDR3 region has the DNA TGTGCCAGCAGCTTAGGGACAGGGTTTGGAAACACCATATATTTT.

V gene TRBV19 combines with J gene TRBJ2-1, with 7 positions matching TRBD1. The CDR3 contains 14 residues. From germline, CDR1 is LNHDA and CDR2 SQIVND (reference sequence). Trimming took 3 bases from V and 7 from J; bases not matched to a gene: 6. The CDR3: CASSIRTGKNEQFF. As DNA, the CDR3 is TGTGCCAGTAGTATTCGGACAGGAAAAAATGAGCAGTTCTTC.

The J gene is TRBJ2-1, the V gene TRBV29-1; 7 nucleotides agree with TRBD1. The germline CDR1 and CDR2 sequences are SQVTM and ANQGSEA. V lost 2 bases to trimming and J lost 8 bases; unmatched junction nucleotides: 3. The CDR3 covers 12 residues. The DNA of the CDR3 is TGCAGCGTTGAAATCGACAGGGATGAGCAGTTCTTC. Translated, it gives CSVEIDRDEQFF.

This sequence joins TRBV3-1 (or the pseudogene TRBV3-2) and TRBJ2-7; D is perhaps TRBD2 (6 bases). The germline V and J ends were trimmed by 2 bases and 11 bases, with 19 bases remaining between them. The CDR3 consists of 14 residues. CDR1 and CDR2 (germline): LGHDT, YNNKEL (reference sequence). CDR3 bases: TGTGCCAGCAGCCAAAGTAGCGTCCGGGGGAGGAAGTACTTC. It is translated as CASSQSSVRGRKYF.

The sample holds one count of this clone. The rearrangement links TRBV29-1 to TRBJ2-5; 8 nucleotides match TRBD1. Germline CDR1 reads SQVTM; CDR2 reads ANQGSEA. V lost 6 bases and J lost 1; bases outside the gene matches: 16. This CDR3 has 17 residues. CDR3 DNA: TGCAGCGTCCGATACGGACAGGGTTTTCAAGTCCAAGAGACCCAGTACTTC. It codes for CSVRYGQGFQVQETQYF.

The V call is TRBV4-1, the J call TRBJ2-7; 8 nucleotides align to TRBD2. V was pared by 0 bases and J by 0 bases, with 7 bases of the junction left unmatched. CDR1 MGHRA and CDR2 YSYEKL come from the germline V gene. The CDR3 length is 17 residues. The CDR3 loop is CASSQDVRGVLSYEQYF. As DNA, the CDR3 is TGCGCCAGCAGCCAAGATGTGCGGGGGGTTCTCTCCTACGAGCAGTACTTC.

The chain has TRBV18 and TRBJ1-1; D may be TRBD1 (5 bases). This CDR3 contains 15 residues. Germline loops: CDR1 KGHSH, CDR2 LQKENI. Trimming cost V 3 bases and J 1 base, with 12 bases left between them. The CDR3 protein is CASSPGTLGNTEAFF. The CDR3 DNA reads as TGTGCCAGCTCACCGGGGACTTTGGGGAACACTGAAGCTTTCTTT.

The chain joins TRBV24-1 to TRBJ2-5; perhaps TRBD1 as D (6 bases). The ends were cut back, 6 bases at V and 5 bases at J, with 15 bases in the middle. CDR1 is KGHDR and CDR2 is SFDVKD in the germline V gene. The CDR3 runs to 14 residues. The CDR3 protein is CATSTRTEGETQYF. CDR3 DNA: TGTGCCACCAGTACCAGGACAGAAGGGGAGACCCAGTACTTC.

The CDR3 protein is CASSFRGRGYF. The CDR3 DNA sequence: TGTGCCAGCAGTTTTCGGGGGAGAGGGTACTTC. V gene TRBV27 combines with J gene TRBJ2-7; D may be TRBD2 (6 bases). Germline assignment: CDR1 MNHEY and CDR2 SMNVEV (reference sequence). The CDR3 sequence is 11 residues long. V dropped 3 bases and J dropped 12 bases, with 12 bases sitting between them.

The chain combines TRBV6-5 with TRBJ1-2; a weak D match, TRBD1 (5 bases). V gave up 7 bases and J gave up 8 bases, with 17 bases separating them. This CDR3 region has 13 residues. CDR1 and CDR2 from the germline V gene are MNHEY and SVGAGI. CDR3 residues: CASKLSGERGYTF. The CDR3, as DNA: TGTGCCAGCAAATTATCGGGGGAGAGGGGCTACACCTTC.

The chain carries TRBV5-5 and TRBJ2-3; D ambiguous. CDR1 is SGHKS, CDR2 YYEKEE, per germline (reference sequence). V was cut by 2 bases and J by 1 base, with 8 bases left in between. This CDR3 spans 14 amino acids. The CDR3 DNA is TGTGCCAGCAGCTTCGGTCGGGGCACAGATACGCAGTATTTT. Translation: CASSFGRGTDTQYF.

As to this clone: The sample has other DNA sequences that encode this CDR3 too. The CDR3 spells CASSQGGEQYF. CDR3 sequence (DNA): TGTGCCAGCAGCCAGGGGGGCGAGCAGTACTTC. V usage is TRBV3-1 (or the pseudogene TRBV3-2) and J usage is TRBJ2-7, with a tentative D call TRBD2 (6 bases). V lost 3 bases to trimming and J lost 6 bases, with 6 bases between them. There are 11 residues in the CDR3. CDR1 is LGHDT and CDR2 is YNNKEL in the germline V gene (reference sequence).

V gene TRBV5-1 combines with J gene TRBJ1-2; 8 bases are a match to TRBD1. V was pared by 4 bases and J by 4 bases, with 6 bases of the junction left unmatched. CDR1 SGHRS and CDR2 YFSETQ come from the germline V gene. The CDR3 consists of 14 residues. The CDR3 DNA sequence: TGCGCCAGCAGCCCCGAACAGGGGGTCTATGGCTACACCTTC. It is translated as CASSPEQGVYGYTF.

V usage is TRBV5-4 and J usage is TRBJ1-3; no firm D call. CDR3 length equals 15 residues. Trimming shortened V by 0 bases and J by 2 bases, and 9 bases separated the two germline ends. Germline CDR1 reads SGHNT; CDR2 reads YYREEE (reference sequence). CDR3 nucleotides: TGTGCCAGCAGCTTGGATCCTGGCCCTGGAAACACCATATATTTT. Translating gives CASSLDPGPGNTIYF.

The V call is TRBV11-2, the J call TRBJ1-1; 7 nucleotides line up with TRBD1. CDR1 SGHAT and CDR2 FQNNGV come from the germline V gene. The CDR3 is made up of 19 amino acids. V shed 0 bases and J 4 bases; nucleotides not matched to a gene: 17. This CDR3 is CASSLDVYRGRVLVTEAFF. In DNA, the CDR3 is TGTGCCAGCAGCTTAGATGTGTATAGGGGGCGCGTTTTGGTCACTGAAGCTTTCTTT.

The chain carries TRBV28 and TRBJ1-2, with 7 bases lining up with TRBD1. Unmatched junction bases numbered 6, after V lost 7 bases and J lost 4 bases. The CDR3 has 13 residues. Germline V gene data show CDR1 as MDHEN and CDR2 as SYDVKM. The CDR3 DNA reads as TGTGCCAGCACGGGGGACAGACGCTATGGCTACACCTTC. This sequence encodes CASTGDRRYGYTF.

The V gene is TRBV21-1, the J gene TRBJ2-3; the DNA was not used to check the table's D call, TRBD2. TRBV21-1 counts as a pseudogene. This CDR3 contains 16 residues. The CDR3 reads CARKKTEPYTTDTQYF. Written as DNA, the CDR3 is TGTGCCCGCAAAAAAACCGAGCCCTATACCACGGATACGCAGTATTTT.

The V and J genes are TRBV27 and TRBJ1-2; the match to TRBD1 covers 9 bases. The V and J ends lost 3 bases and 4 bases, in that order; junction bases with no gene match: 9. Germline V CDR1 and CDR2: MNHEY, SMNVEV (reference sequence). The CDR3 covers 16 residues. DNA of the CDR3: TGTGCCAGCAGTTTTCTCGGGGACAGGGTGCCCTATGGCTACACCTTC. Translating gives CASSFLGDRVPYGYTF.

The chain carries TRBV27 and TRBJ2-3, with 10 bases identical to TRBD1. V was clipped by 7 bases and J by 8 bases; unmatched bases: 9. CDR3 length equals 14 residues. Germline CDR1 and CDR2: MNHEY and SMNVEV (reference sequence). The CDR3 DNA follows: TGTGCCAGCAAAAGGGGACAGGGGTTCGGTACGCAGTATTTT. It encodes CASKRGQGFGTQYF.

This clone was counted once. This sequence joins TRBV7-8 and TRBJ1-1; D gene ambiguous. Trimming took off 2 bases at V and 2 bases at J, with 6 bases between the two ends. CDR3 size: 13 residues. Germline loops: CDR1 SGHVS, CDR2 FQNEAQ. CDR3 region: CASSLTPNTEAFF. The CDR3 nucleotides read TGTGCCAGCAGCTTAACACCAAACACTGAAGCTTTCTTT.

This rearrangement joins TRBV28 to TRBJ2-1; 9 bases match TRBD2. Germline lookup yields CDR1 MDHEN and CDR2 SYDVKM. This CDR3 contains 15 residues. The trim removed 2 bases at V and 8 bases at J, leaving 7 bases unmatched. CDR3 loop: CASSLVAGGPYEQFF. DNA for the CDR3: TGTGCCAGCAGTTTAGTGGCGGGAGGGCCATATGAGCAGTTCTTC.

The chain combines TRBV9 with TRBJ2-7, with 10 bases aligning to TRBD2. The germline gives CDR1 SGDLS, CDR2 YYNGEE. The CDR3 runs 15 residues. V lost 4 bases to trimming and J lost 2 bases; unmatched junction nucleotides: 6. The DNA of the CDR3 is TGTGCCAGCAGCCCCCGACTAGCGGGCACCTACGAGCAGTACTTC. It specifies CASSPRLAGTYEQYF.

The genes are TRBV5-1 and TRBJ2-5, with 8 bases aligning to TRBD1. CDR1 is SGHRS, CDR2 YFSETQ, per germline. This CDR3 has 16 amino acids. The V and J ends lost 0 bases and 5 bases, in that order; junction bases with no gene match: 9. The CDR3 DNA sequence: TGCGCCAGCAGCTTGGCAAACGCAGGGGGCGCCGAGACCCAGTACTTC. This sequence encodes CASSLANAGGAETQYF.

The chain links TRBV7-9 to TRBJ2-2; 14 bases line up with TRBD2. V trimming: 5 bases; J trimming: 7 bases; junction bases outside the gene matches: 9. Germline CDR1 SEHNR, CDR2 FQNEAQ (reference sequence). The CDR3 totals 17 residues. The CDR3 DNA reads as TGTGCCAGCAGCCCCGGGACTAGCGGGAGTCTAATCGGGGAGCTGTTTTTT. It encodes CASSPGTSGSLIGELFF.